These T cell receptor beta chains were read from a single sample in a study of identifying expanded T cells in peripheral blood. Measured with immunoSEQ multiplex PCR; TCRdb has only the in-frame clones, and not every one. This table has 120,000 or so clones, more than 80% appearing once. What was sequenced was blood. The receptors here all came from a person aged 18 to 75 in good health. CDR3s include the opening cysteine and the closing phenylalanine or tryptophan. The order of the fields is J gene, D gene, clone size, V gene, CDR3 protein, CDR3 DNA. A D gene is named only where the DNA matches it firmly. Only part of the rows carry a size: once, few, many, or a class if the clone is expanded.

j_gene: TRBJ1-6
d_gene: TRBD1
abundance: .
v_gene: TRBV2
CDR3aa: CASSSPAGRGNSPLHF
CDR3nt: TGTGCCAGCAGTTCCCCAGCGGGCAGGGGGAATTCACCCCTCCACTTT

j_gene: TRBJ1-1
d_gene: TRBD1
abundance: .
v_gene: TRBV5-6
CDR3aa: CASSSSDREWEAFF
CDR3nt: TGTGCCAGCAGCTCGTCCGACAGGGAATGGGAGGCTTTCTTT

j_gene: TRBJ2-7
d_gene: .
abundance: .
v_gene: TRBV6-5
CDR3aa: CASSSGSWEQYF
CDR3nt: TGTGCCAGCAGTTCGGGGTCTTGGGAGCAGTACTTC

j_gene: TRBJ1-2
d_gene: TRBD1
abundance: .
v_gene: TRBV15
CDR3aa: CATSRDLTGVYGYTF
CDR3nt: TGTGCCACCAGCAGAGATCTAACAGGGGTCTATGGCTACACCTTC

j_gene: TRBJ1-1
d_gene: .
abundance: .
v_gene: TRBV7-2
CDR3aa: CASSQRVGRLTEAFF
CDR3nt: TGTGCCAGCAGCCAGCGGGTAGGCCGGCTCACTGAAGCTTTCTTT

j_gene: TRBJ1-1
d_gene: .
abundance: .
v_gene: TRBV9
CDR3aa: CASSVGPNTEAFF
CDR3nt: TGTGCCAGCAGCGTGGGTCCGAACACTGAAGCTTTCTTT

j_gene: TRBJ1-2
d_gene: .
abundance: .
v_gene: TRBV30
CDR3aa: CAWSKGVGDGYTF
CDR3nt: TGTGCCTGGAGTAAGGGGGTCGGGGATGGCTACACCTTC

j_gene: TRBJ1-3
d_gene: .
abundance: .
v_gene: TRBV5-1
CDR3aa: CASSLGGPGNTIYF
CDR3nt: TGCGCCAGCAGCTTGGGAGGGCCTGGAAACACCATATATTTT

j_gene: TRBJ1-2
d_gene: TRBD1
abundance: few
v_gene: TRBV29-1
CDR3aa: CSVEKDRGSYGYTF
CDR3nt: TGCAGCGTTGAAAAGGACAGGGGTTCCTATGGCTACACCTTC

j_gene: TRBJ1-1
d_gene: TRBD1
abundance: .
v_gene: TRBV30
CDR3aa: CAWSVQGQGRRMNTEAFF
CDR3nt: TGTGCCTGGAGTGTACAGGGGCAGGGGAGGAGAATGAACACTGAAGCTTTCTTT

j_gene: TRBJ1-2
d_gene: .
abundance: .
v_gene: TRBV4-3
CDR3aa: CASSQEGHYGYTF
CDR3nt: TGCGCCAGCAGCCAAGAAGGACACTATGGCTACACCTTC

j_gene: TRBJ1-2
d_gene: .
abundance: few
v_gene: TRBV7-9
CDR3aa: CASSLEPDNYGYTF
CDR3nt: TGTGCCAGCAGCTTAGAGCCGGATAACTATGGCTACACCTTC

j_gene: TRBJ2-1
d_gene: TRBD2
abundance: medium-sized
v_gene: TRBV6-4
CDR3aa: CASSDSLAGGNEQFF
CDR3nt: TGTGCCAGCAGTGACTCACTAGCGGGGGGCAATGAGCAGTTCTTC

j_gene: TRBJ1-3
d_gene: TRBD1
abundance: .
v_gene: TRBV6-5
CDR3aa: CAIMEGANTIYF
CDR3nt: TGTGCCATCATGGAGGGGGCAAACACCATATATTTT

j_gene: TRBJ2-1
d_gene: TRBD2
abundance: few
v_gene: TRBV4-1
CDR3aa: CASSQTSGGSSLDEQFF
CDR3nt: TGCGCCAGCAGCCAAACTAGCGGGGGGAGTAGTTTGGATGAGCAGTTCTTC

j_gene: TRBJ1-2
d_gene: TRBD1
abundance: few
v_gene: TRBV10-3
CDR3aa: CATRGGNYGYTF
CDR3nt: TGTGCCACCAGGGGGGGAAACTATGGCTACACCTTC

j_gene: TRBJ1-2
d_gene: .
abundance: .
v_gene: TRBV27
CDR3aa: CASSFLNRANYGYTF
CDR3nt: TGTGCCAGCAGTTTCCTTAACAGAGCTAACTATGGCTACACCTTC

j_gene: TRBJ2-7
d_gene: .
abundance: .
v_gene: TRBV5-1
CDR3aa: CASRPDRGYEQYF
CDR3nt: TGCGCCAGCAGACCGGACAGAGGCTACGAGCAGTACTTC

j_gene: TRBJ1-2
d_gene: .
abundance: .
v_gene: TRBV5-8
CDR3aa: CASSFGGEVNYGYTF
CDR3nt: TGTGCCAGTAGCTTCGGGGGGGAGGTCAACTATGGCTACACCTTC

j_gene: TRBJ1-1
d_gene: .
abundance: .
v_gene: TRBV10-3
CDR3aa: CASSPGANTEAFF
CDR3nt: TGTGCCAGCAGTCCGGGGGCGAACACTGAAGCTTTCTTT

j_gene: TRBJ1-1
d_gene: .
abundance: .
v_gene: TRBV18
CDR3aa: CASSTGRDTEAFF
CDR3nt: TGTGCCAGCTCAACGGGACGGGACACTGAAGCTTTCTTT

j_gene: TRBJ2-3
d_gene: .
abundance: .
v_gene: TRBV11-3
CDR3aa: CASSPTQDWSLDTDTQYF
CDR3nt: TGTGCCAGCAGCCCCACTCAGGATTGGAGCCTTGACACAGATACGCAGTATTTT

j_gene: TRBJ2-2
d_gene: TRBD2
abundance: .
v_gene: TRBV19
CDR3aa: CASKSTSAENTGELFF
CDR3nt: TGTGCCAGTAAGTCGACTAGCGCCGAGAACACCGGGGAGCTGTTTTTT

j_gene: TRBJ1-2
d_gene: .
abundance: .
v_gene: TRBV11-2
CDR3aa: CASSLDRGSHYGYTF
CDR3nt: TGTGCCAGCAGCTTAGATCGGGGGAGCCACTATGGCTACACCTTC

j_gene: TRBJ1-1
d_gene: TRBD1
abundance: few
v_gene: TRBV28
CDR3aa: CASSLTGGWGTEAFF
CDR3nt: TGTGCCAGCAGTCTGACAGGGGGTTGGGGCACTGAAGCTTTCTTT

j_gene: TRBJ2-5
d_gene: TRBD2
abundance: .
v_gene: TRBV6-5
CDR3aa: CASSPSAGGPETQYF
CDR3nt: TGTGCCAGCAGTCCCTCTGCGGGGGGGCCGGAGACCCAGTACTTC

j_gene: TRBJ1-3
d_gene: .
abundance: once
v_gene: TRBV11-2
CDR3aa: CASSLFPRGPTGTGNTIYF
CDR3nt: TGTGCCAGCAGCTTATTCCCACGAGGACCGACAGGAACTGGAAACACCATATATTTT

j_gene: TRBJ2-4
d_gene: TRBD1
abundance: .
v_gene: TRBV5-6
CDR3aa: CASSSVTGGAKNIQYF
CDR3nt: TGTGCCAGCAGCTCAGTAACAGGGGGTGCCAAAAACATTCAGTACTTC

j_gene: TRBJ1-2
d_gene: .
abundance: .
v_gene: TRBV7-3
CDR3aa: CASSPGTSFEGYTF
CDR3nt: TGTGCCAGCAGCCCCGGGACATCGTTTGAGGGTTACACCTTC

j_gene: TRBJ1-2
d_gene: .
abundance: few
v_gene: TRBV11-2
CDR3aa: CASSLGLDYGYTF
CDR3nt: TGTGCCAGCAGCTTAGGTCTGGACTATGGCTACACCTTC

j_gene: TRBJ1-1
d_gene: .
abundance: few
v_gene: TRBV4-3
CDR3aa: CASSQSGWAFF
CDR3nt: TGCGCCAGCAGCCAATCAGGGTGGGCTTTCTTT

j_gene: TRBJ2-3
d_gene: .
abundance: .
v_gene: TRBV5-1
CDR3aa: CASSSAPTEGDTQYF
CDR3nt: TGCGCCAGCAGCTCGGCTCCAACTGAGGGAGATACGCAGTATTTT

j_gene: TRBJ1-1
d_gene: .
abundance: .
v_gene: TRBV11-2
CDR3aa: CASSFGGEAFF
CDR3nt: TGTGCCAGCAGCTTCGGAGGCGAAGCTTTCTTT

j_gene: TRBJ1-1
d_gene: .
abundance: few
v_gene: TRBV7-9
CDR3aa: CASSTQMNTEAFF
CDR3nt: TGTGCCAGCAGCACACAGATGAACACTGAAGCTTTCTTT

j_gene: TRBJ1-2
d_gene: .
abundance: .
v_gene: TRBV6-1
CDR3aa: CASTRTGADSYGYTF
CDR3nt: TGTGCCAGCACCCGGACGGGGGCCGATTCCTATGGCTACACCTTC

j_gene: TRBJ1-4
d_gene: .
abundance: .
v_gene: TRBV7-9
CDR3aa: CASSLEGGASEKLFF
CDR3nt: TGTGCCAGCAGCTTAGAGGGGGGCGCGAGTGAAAAACTGTTTTTT

j_gene: TRBJ2-1
d_gene: TRBD1
abundance: .
v_gene: TRBV7-3
CDR3aa: CASSFRGRNEQFF
CDR3nt: TGTGCCAGCAGCTTCAGGGGGCGCAATGAGCAGTTCTTC

j_gene: TRBJ1-6
d_gene: .
abundance: .
v_gene: TRBV5-4
CDR3aa: CASSLGGRENSPLHF
CDR3nt: TGTGCCAGCAGCTTGGGGGGAAGGGAGAATTCACCCCTCCACTTT

j_gene: TRBJ2-7
d_gene: .
abundance: .
v_gene: TRBV10-1
CDR3aa: CASPRIPSCLDYEQYF
CDR3nt: TGCGCCAGCCCCCGGATCCCCTCTTGTTTAGACTACGAGCAGTACTTC

j_gene: TRBJ1-4
d_gene: .
abundance: .
v_gene: TRBV10-1
CDR3aa: CASSDSWGGELFF
CDR3nt: TGCGCCAGCAGTGACTCCTGGGGTGGCGAACTGTTTTTT

j_gene: TRBJ1-3
d_gene: .
abundance: .
v_gene: TRBV4-2
CDR3aa: CASSQEGTWGRQGNTIYF
CDR3nt: TGTGCCAGCAGCCAAGAAGGAACCTGGGGGCGCCAAGGAAACACCATATATTTT

j_gene: TRBJ1-6
d_gene: .
abundance: .
v_gene: TRBV6-5
CDR3aa: CASSAGRRLNSPLHF
CDR3nt: TGTGCCAGCAGTGCGGGACGGAGGCTCAATTCACCCCTCCACTTT

j_gene: TRBJ1-1
d_gene: .
abundance: .
v_gene: TRBV18
CDR3aa: CASSPRNQGRGGTEAFF
CDR3nt: TGTGCCAGCTCACCCCGTAACCAGGGGAGAGGTGGCACTGAAGCTTTCTTT

j_gene: TRBJ1-2
d_gene: .
abundance: .
v_gene: TRBV11-2
CDR3aa: CASSFHPGFYGYTF
CDR3nt: TGTGCCAGCAGCTTCCACCCGGGATTCTATGGCTACACCTTC

j_gene: TRBJ1-2
d_gene: .
abundance: few
v_gene: TRBV5-4
CDR3aa: CASSSRIVQGSRGYTF
CDR3nt: TGTGCCAGCAGCTCCCGAATTGTACAGGGAAGCCGTGGCTACACCTTC

j_gene: TRBJ1-5
d_gene: .
abundance: .
v_gene: TRBV10-3
CDR3aa: CAISERGAGQPQHF
CDR3nt: TGTGCCATCAGTGAGCGGGGGGCAGGGCAGCCCCAGCATTTT

j_gene: TRBJ2-2
d_gene: .
abundance: .
v_gene: TRBV11-3
CDR3aa: CASRLTDTGELFF
CDR3nt: TGTGCCAGCAGACTTACGGACACCGGGGAGCTGTTTTTT

j_gene: TRBJ1-2
d_gene: .
abundance: few
v_gene: TRBV7-9
CDR3aa: CASSPMGGVGGYTF
CDR3nt: TGTGCCAGCAGCCCCATGGGGGGAGTAGGTGGCTACACCTTC

j_gene: TRBJ2-3
d_gene: .
abundance: once
v_gene: TRBV12-1
CDR3aa: CASSFGLVTDTQYF
CDR3nt: TGTGCCAGCAGCTTTGGTCTGGTCACAGATACGCAGTATTTT

j_gene: TRBJ1-1
d_gene: .
abundance: .
v_gene: TRBV29-1
CDR3aa: CSVVTRSNTEAFF
CDR3nt: TGCAGCGTTGTGACAAGATCGAACACTGAAGCTTTCTTT

j_gene: TRBJ2-7
d_gene: .
abundance: .
v_gene: TRBV30
CDR3aa: CACGWGVYEQYF
CDR3nt: TGTGCCTGCGGCTGGGGCGTCTACGAGCAGTACTTC

j_gene: TRBJ1-1
d_gene: .
abundance: .
v_gene: TRBV28
CDR3aa: CASSLPRGRGSGYLYTEAFF
CDR3nt: TGTGCCAGCAGTTTACCCCGTGGGAGAGGAAGCGGGTATTTGTACACTGAAGCTTTCTTT

j_gene: TRBJ2-5
d_gene: .
abundance: .
v_gene: TRBV2
CDR3aa: CASRRELQETQYF
CDR3nt: TGTGCCAGCAGGAGGGAGCTCCAAGAGACCCAGTACTTC

j_gene: TRBJ2-2
d_gene: .
abundance: .
v_gene: TRBV10-3
CDR3aa: CAISEPNLANTGELFF
CDR3nt: TGTGCCATCAGTGAACCGAACCTCGCGAACACCGGGGAGCTGTTTTTT

j_gene: TRBJ1-2
d_gene: .
abundance: .
v_gene: TRBV28
CDR3aa: CASSLGGGYTF
CDR3nt: TGTGCCAGCAGTTTAGGGGGTGGCTACACCTTC